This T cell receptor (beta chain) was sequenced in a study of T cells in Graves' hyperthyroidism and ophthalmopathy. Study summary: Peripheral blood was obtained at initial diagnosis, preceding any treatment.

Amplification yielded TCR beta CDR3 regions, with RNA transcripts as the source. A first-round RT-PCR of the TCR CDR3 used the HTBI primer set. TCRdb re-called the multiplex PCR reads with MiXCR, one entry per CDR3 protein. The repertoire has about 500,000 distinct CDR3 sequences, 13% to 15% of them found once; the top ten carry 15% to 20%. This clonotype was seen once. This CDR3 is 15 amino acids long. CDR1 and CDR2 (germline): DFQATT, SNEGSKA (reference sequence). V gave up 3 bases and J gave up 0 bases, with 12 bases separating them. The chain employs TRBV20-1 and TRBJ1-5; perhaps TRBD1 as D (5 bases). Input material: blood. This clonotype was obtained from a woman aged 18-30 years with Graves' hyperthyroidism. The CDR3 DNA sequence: TGCAGTGCTAGGAAACAGGAAAATAGCAATCAGCCCCAGCATTTT. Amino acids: CSARKQENSNQPQHF.